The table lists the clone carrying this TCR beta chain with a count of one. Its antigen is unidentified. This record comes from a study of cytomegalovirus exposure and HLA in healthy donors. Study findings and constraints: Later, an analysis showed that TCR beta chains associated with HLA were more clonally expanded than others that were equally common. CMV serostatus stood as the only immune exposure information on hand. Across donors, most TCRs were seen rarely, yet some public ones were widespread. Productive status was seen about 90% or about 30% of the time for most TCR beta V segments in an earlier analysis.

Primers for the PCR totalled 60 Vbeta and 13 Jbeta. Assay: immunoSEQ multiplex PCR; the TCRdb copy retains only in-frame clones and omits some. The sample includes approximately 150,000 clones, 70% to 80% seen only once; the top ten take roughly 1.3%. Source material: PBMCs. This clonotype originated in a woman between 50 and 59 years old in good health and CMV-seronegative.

This CDR3 is CASSVDGSGRAHEQYF. The CDR3 DNA is TGTGCCAGCAGCGTAGATGGAAGCGGGAGGGCCCACGAGCAGTACTTC. This chain links TRBV9 with TRBJ2-7, with TRBD2 matching over 10 bases. Germline CDR1 reads SGDLS; CDR2 reads YYNGEE. V lost 0 bases to trimming and J lost 5 bases; unmatched junction nucleotides: 8. The CDR3 is 16 amino acids. Using reference TRBV9 and TRBJ2-7 for the parts outside the CDR3, the full variable domain is DSGVTQTPKHLITATGQRVTLRCSPRSGDLSVYWYQQSLDQGLQFLIQYYNGEERAKGNILERFSAQQFPDLHSELNLSSLELGDSALYFCASSVDGSGRAHEQYFGPGTRLTVT.